This is a list of T cell receptor beta chains from one sample in a study of tumor-infiltrating lymphocytes in primary liver carcinoma. TCRdb redid the calling of the multiplex PCR reads with MiXCR, one entry per CDR3 protein. Of roughly 100,000 distinct CDR3 sequences listed, 55% to 70% were seen once; the top ten hold around 9.1%. The specimen was liver tumor tissue from sampling region 5. The origin of the receptors is a woman aged 55-69 years with primary liver carcinoma and hepatitis B virus infection. Both conserved end residues are part of each CDR3. D genes are given only for firm matches. Expanded clones are given a class, and other clones once, few, many or no size at all.

>TRBV4-1|TRBJ2-5|NA|NA
TGCACCAGCAGCCAAGGGCTCCAGTCCGCAGAGACCCAGTACTTC
CTSSQGLQSAETQYF
>TRBV11-2|TRBJ2-7|NA|NA
TGTGCCAGCAGCTTAGTTTTTGCTGGGGCCCCCTACGAGCAGCACTTC
CASSLVFAGAPYEQHF
>TRBV9|TRBJ1-1|NA|NA
TGTACCAGCAGCGCAGGGACCTTGCTGAACACTGAAGCTTTCTTT
CTSSAGTLLNTEAFF
>TRBV28|TRBJ2-6|NA|NA
TGTGCCAGCAGTTCCTCTCCCGGAGGGGCTGGGACCAACGTCCTGACTTTC
CASSSSPGGAGTNVLTF
>TRBV7-9|TRBJ1-5|NA|NA
TGTGCCAGCAGCTGGGGACGAGATCAGTCCCAGCATTTT
CASSWGRDQSQHF
>TRBV12-3/TRBV12-4|TRBJ1-2|NA|TRBD1
TGTGACAGCAGCCCGGGACAGTTTCCTTACTATGGCTACACCTTC
CDSSPGQFPYYGYTF
>TRBV29-1|TRBJ2-3|medium-sized|TRBD2
TGCAGCTCACGAGGGCTAGCGGGCGTCACAGATACGCAGTATTTT
CSSRGLAGVTDTQYF
>TRBV4-1|TRBJ1-3|NA|NA
TGCGCCAGCAGCCAACAGGGTATTGGAAACACCATATATTTT
CASSQQGIGNTIYF
>TRBV11-2|TRBJ2-7|NA|NA
TGTGCCAACAGCCCCCCTTCAGGGGCTAGCGACCAGTACTTT
CANSPPSGASDQYF
>TRBV6-2/TRBV6-3|TRBJ2-1|many|TRBD1
TGTGCCAGCGGGGATCCGGGACAGGGGTACAATGAGCAGTTCTTC
CASGDPGQGYNEQFF
>TRBV11-2|TRBJ2-7|NA|TRBD2
TGTGCCAGCAGCTTAGATTGGGTCAGTCTAGCGGGTCCCTACAAACAGTGCTTC
CASSLDWVSLAGPYKQCF
>TRBV11-2|TRBJ1-1|NA|TRBD1
TGTGCCAGCAGCTTTGGCATACTATACGGGACAGTAAACACTGAAGCTTTCTTT
CASSFGILYGTVNTEAFF
>TRBV12-3/TRBV12-4|TRBJ2-3|NA|NA
TGTGCCAGCAGTGACGTAGGGCCAGGGGGGGCCTATACGCAGTGTTTC
CASSDVGPGGAYTQCF
>TRBV10-1|TRBJ2-3|once|NA
TGCGCCGCCGCGGGAGAAAGGGACACAGATACGCGGTATTTT
CAAAGERDTDTRYF
>TRBV6-5|TRBJ2-1|NA|NA
TGTGCTAGCAGTACCGACATGGGCGAGGAATCCTACAATGAGCAGTTCTTC
CASSTDMGEESYNEQFF
>TRBV29-1|TRBJ2-1|NA|NA
TGCAACGGGGGAAGCGAACACATTGAGCAGTTCTTC
CNGGSEHIEQFF
>TRBV28|TRBJ2-7|NA|TRBD2
TGTGCCAGCAGCCCCTCGGAAGCGGGAGGTAGTAAGCACTACTTC
CASSPSEAGGSKHYF
>TRBV19|TRBJ2-7|NA|TRBD1
TGTGCCAGTAGTACCACCGGGACAGCGCGCTACGAGCAATACTTC
CASSTTGTARYEQYF
>TRBV6-5|TRBJ1-5|many|TRBD1
TGTGCCAGCAGTTCCAGCCGACAGGGCAACGGACAGCCCCAGCATTTT
CASSSSRQGNGQPQHF
>TRBV29-1|TRBJ1-1|NA|NA
TGCATCGTTGGCAGGACCTCGGGCACTGAAGCTTTCTTT
CIVGRTSGTEAFF
>TRBV28|TRBJ2-7|once|TRBD2
TGTGCCAGCAGTCCAACTAGCGGGAGGTACCAGCAGTACTTC
CASSPTSGRYQQYF